This TCR beta chain was sequenced in a study of cytotoxic CD8 clonotypes in ibrutinib-treated CLL. Study details: The sample average was about 240,000 productive templates and tens of thousands of productive rearrangements.

TCR beta library input comprised roughly 2.2 micrograms of genomic DNA from cryopreserved PBMCs. This clone has only one observation. What it binds is unknown. Germline V gene data show CDR1 as MNHEY and CDR2 as SVGAGI. This CDR3 contains 14 residues. V was trimmed by 5 bases and J by 5 bases, leaving 15 bases between them. The sequencing depth, 1 in 200,000 to 1 in 1 million T cells, was the target. TCRdb's table, derived via immunoSEQ multiplex PCR, lists solely in-frame clones and lacks some. The sample includes about 300,000 clones, around 69% of them seen just once. General study results and limits: Clonality showed a rise at ibrutinib response that reversed toward baseline at progression.

The specimen was PBMCs, collected at disease progression, from a patient treated with ibrutinib. The chain carries TRBV6-5 and TRBJ2-5; either TRBD1 or TRBD2 may fit D (5 bases each). The origin of this receptor is a human donor with chronic lymphocytic leukemia. The CDR3 DNA sequence: TGTGCCAGCAGTCTCCCGGGACGTCAGGAGACCCAGTACTTC. Protein: CASSLPGRQETQYF.